The entry below describes one T cell receptor beta chain. This sample was included in a study of spatial heterogeneity in lung cancer. V shed 1 base, J shed 5 bases, and the junction held 15 bases outside the gene matches. Per germline, CDR1 DFQATT and CDR2 SNEGSKA (reference sequence). This CDR3 has 19 residues. TCRdb reprocessed the 5' RACE reads with MiXCR, giving one entry per CDR3 protein. The data show some 83,000 distinct CDR3 sequences, around 7.3% seen once. Time point noted: sample taken at primary tumor resection. The receptor's source is a male donor with early-stage non-small cell lung cancer. The sample was PBMCs, taken at surgery. The rearrangement links TRBV20-1 to TRBJ2-1; TRBD2 aligns across 12 bases. This CDR3 reads CSARGGLAGSPLFDNEQFF. Here the CDR3 DNA reads TGCAGTGCTAGAGGTGGACTAGCGGGAAGTCCCCTTTTTGACAATGAGCAGTTCTTC.